This T cell receptor beta chain was sequenced during a study of cytomegalovirus exposure and HLA in healthy donors. Both 60 Vbeta primers and 13 Jbeta primers went into the PCR. Assay: immunoSEQ multiplex PCR; the TCRdb copy retains only in-frame clones and omits some. The sample comprises approximately 190,000 clones, about 84% of which are singletons, and around 3.9% rests with the top ten. Germline CDR1 SGHRS, CDR2 YFSETQ. CDR3 length equals 15 residues. The trim removed 0 bases at V and 5 bases at J, leaving 6 bases unmatched. Specimen: PBMCs. The chain joins TRBV5-1 to TRBJ2-5; 8 positions match TRBD2. This clonotype originated in a man aged 50 to 59 in good health and CMV-seronegative. CDR3 loop: CASSLASGGPETQYF. CDR3 coding DNA: TGCGCCAGCAGCTTGGCCTCGGGAGGGCCCGAGACCCAGTACTTC.